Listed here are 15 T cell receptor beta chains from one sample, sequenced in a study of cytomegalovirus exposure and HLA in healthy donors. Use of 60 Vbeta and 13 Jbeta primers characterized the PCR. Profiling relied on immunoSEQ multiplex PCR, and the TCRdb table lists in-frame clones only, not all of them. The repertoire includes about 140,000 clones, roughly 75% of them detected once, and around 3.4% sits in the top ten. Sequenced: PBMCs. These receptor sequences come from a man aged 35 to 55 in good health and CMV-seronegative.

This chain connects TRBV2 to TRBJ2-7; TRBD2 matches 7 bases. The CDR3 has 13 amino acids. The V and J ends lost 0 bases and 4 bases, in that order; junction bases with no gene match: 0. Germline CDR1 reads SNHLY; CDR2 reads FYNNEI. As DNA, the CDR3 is TGTGCCAGCAGTGAAGCTAGCGGGTACGAGCAGTACTTC. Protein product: CASSEASGYEQYF.

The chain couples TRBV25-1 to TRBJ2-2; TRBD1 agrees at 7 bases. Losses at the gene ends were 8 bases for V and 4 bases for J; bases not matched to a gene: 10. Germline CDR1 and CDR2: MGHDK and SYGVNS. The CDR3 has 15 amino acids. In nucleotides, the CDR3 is TGTGCCAGCCTCGACAGGGACGCGGGCACCGGGGAGCTGTTTTTT. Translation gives CASLDRDAGTGELFF.

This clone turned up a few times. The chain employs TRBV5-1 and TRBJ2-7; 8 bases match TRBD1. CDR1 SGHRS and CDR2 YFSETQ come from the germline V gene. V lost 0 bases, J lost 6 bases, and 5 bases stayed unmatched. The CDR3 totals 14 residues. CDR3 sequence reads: CASSLVDRVSEQYF. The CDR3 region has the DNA TGCGCCAGCAGCTTGGTGGACAGGGTAAGCGAGCAGTACTTC.

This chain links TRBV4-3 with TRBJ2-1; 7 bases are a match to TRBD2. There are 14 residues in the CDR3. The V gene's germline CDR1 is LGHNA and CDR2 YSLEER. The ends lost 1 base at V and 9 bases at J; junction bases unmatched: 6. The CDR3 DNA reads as TGCGCCAGCAGCCAAGCACCGACTAGCTTTGAGCAGTTCTTC. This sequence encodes CASSQAPTSFEQFF.

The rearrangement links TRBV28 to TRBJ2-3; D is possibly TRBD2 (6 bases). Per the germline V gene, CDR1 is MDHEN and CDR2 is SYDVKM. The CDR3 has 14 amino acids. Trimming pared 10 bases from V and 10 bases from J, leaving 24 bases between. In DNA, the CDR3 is TGTGCCACCACGGAGGGTTTAGGACGAAGAGCGCAGTATTTT. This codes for CATTEGLGRRAQYF.

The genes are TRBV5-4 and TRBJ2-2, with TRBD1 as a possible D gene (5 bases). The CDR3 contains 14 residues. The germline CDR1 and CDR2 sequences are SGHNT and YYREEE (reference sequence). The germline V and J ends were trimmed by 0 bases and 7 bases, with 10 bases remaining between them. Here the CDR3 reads CASSLAGPGGELFF. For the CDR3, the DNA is TGTGCCAGCAGCTTGGCAGGGCCGGGCGGGGAGCTGTTTTTT.

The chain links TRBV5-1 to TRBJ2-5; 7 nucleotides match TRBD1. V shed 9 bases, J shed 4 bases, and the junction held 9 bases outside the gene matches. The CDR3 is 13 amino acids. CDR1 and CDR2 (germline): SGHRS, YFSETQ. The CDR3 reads CATSGGYLETQYF. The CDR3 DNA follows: TGCGCCACCTCAGGGGGTTACCTAGAGACCCAGTACTTC.

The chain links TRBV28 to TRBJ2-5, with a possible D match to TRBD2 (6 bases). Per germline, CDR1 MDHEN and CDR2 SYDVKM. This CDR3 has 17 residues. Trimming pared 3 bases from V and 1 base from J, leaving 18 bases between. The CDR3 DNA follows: TGTGCCAGCAGTTTCAACTACGGCGGGGCGACCCAAGAGACCCAGTACTTC. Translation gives CASSFNYGGATQETQYF.

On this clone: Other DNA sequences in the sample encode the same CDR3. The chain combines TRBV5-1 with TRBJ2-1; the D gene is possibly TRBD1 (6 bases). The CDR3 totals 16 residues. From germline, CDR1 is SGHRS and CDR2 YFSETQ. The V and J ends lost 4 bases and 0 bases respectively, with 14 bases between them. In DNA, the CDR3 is TGCGCCAGCAGCCTACTTACAGGGAGCTCCTACAATGAGCAGTTCTTC. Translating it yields CASSLLTGSSYNEQFF. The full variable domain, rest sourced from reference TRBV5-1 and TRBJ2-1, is KAGVTQTPRYLIKTRGQQVTLSCSPISGHRSVSWYQQTPGQGLQFLFEYFSETQRNKGNFPGRFSGRQFSNSRSEMNVSTLELGDSALYLCASSLLTGSSYNEQFFGPGTRLTVL.

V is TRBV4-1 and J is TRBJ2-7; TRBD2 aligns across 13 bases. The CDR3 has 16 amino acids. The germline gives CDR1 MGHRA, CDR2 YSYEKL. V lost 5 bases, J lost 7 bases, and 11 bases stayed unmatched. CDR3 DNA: TGCGCCAGCAGCGAAAGGTCCACTAGCGGGGGGGATGAGCAGTACTTC. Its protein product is CASSERSTSGGDEQYF.

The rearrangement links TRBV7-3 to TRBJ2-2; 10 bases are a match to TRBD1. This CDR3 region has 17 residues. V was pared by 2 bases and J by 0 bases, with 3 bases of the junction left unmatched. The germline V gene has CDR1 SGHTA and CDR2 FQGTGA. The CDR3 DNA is TGTGCCAGCAGCTTAGGACAGGGGGGTTCGAACACCGGGGAGCTGTTTTTT. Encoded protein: CASSLGQGGSNTGELFF.

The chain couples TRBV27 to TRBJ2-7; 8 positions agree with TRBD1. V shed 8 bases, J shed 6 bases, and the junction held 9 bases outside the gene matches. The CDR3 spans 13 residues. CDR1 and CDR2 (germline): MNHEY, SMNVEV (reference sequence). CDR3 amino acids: CASASGQDPEQYF. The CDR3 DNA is TGTGCCAGCGCGTCGGGACAGGATCCCGAGCAGTACTTC.

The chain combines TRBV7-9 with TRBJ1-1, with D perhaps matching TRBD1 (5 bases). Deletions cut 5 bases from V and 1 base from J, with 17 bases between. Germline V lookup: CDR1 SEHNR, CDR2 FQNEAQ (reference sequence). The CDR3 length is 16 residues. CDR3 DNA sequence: TGTGCCAGCAGCGCAGCCCTTGGGGCTAAGAACACTGAAGCTTTCTTT. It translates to CASSAALGAKNTEAFF.

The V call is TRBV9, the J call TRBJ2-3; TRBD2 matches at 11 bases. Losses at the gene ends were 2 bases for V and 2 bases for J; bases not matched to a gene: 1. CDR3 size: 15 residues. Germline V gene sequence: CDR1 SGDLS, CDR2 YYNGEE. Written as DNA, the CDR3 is TGTGCCAGCAGCGTGACTAGCGGGATCACAGATACGCAGTATTTT. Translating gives CASSVTSGITDTQYF.

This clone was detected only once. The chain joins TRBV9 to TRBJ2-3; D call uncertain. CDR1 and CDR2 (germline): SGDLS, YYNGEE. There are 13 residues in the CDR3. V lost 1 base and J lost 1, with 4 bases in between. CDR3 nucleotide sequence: TGTGCCAGCAGCGTAACTGGCACAGATACGCAGTATTTT. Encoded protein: CASSVTGTDTQYF.